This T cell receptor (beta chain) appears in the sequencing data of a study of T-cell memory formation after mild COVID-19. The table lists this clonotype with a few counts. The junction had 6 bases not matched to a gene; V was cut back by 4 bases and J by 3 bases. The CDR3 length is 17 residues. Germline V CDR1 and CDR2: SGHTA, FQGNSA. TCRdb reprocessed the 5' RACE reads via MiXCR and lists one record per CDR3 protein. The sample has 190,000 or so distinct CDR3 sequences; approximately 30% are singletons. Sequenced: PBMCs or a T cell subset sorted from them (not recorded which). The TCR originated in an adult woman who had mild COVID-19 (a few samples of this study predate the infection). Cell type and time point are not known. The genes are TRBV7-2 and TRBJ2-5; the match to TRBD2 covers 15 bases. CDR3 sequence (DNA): TGTGCCAGCAGCTCCGGACTAGCGGGAGGGTGGGAAGAGACCCAGTACTTC. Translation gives CASSSGLAGGWEETQYF.